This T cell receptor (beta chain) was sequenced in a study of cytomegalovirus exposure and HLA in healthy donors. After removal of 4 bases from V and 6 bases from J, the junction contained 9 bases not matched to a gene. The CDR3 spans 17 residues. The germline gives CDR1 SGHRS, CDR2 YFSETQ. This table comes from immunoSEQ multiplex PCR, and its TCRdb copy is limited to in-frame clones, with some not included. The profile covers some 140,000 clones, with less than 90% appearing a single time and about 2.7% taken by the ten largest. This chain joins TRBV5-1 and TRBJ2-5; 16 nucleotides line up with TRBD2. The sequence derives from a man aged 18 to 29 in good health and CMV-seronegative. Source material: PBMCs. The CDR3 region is CASSLGLAGGPIKTQYF. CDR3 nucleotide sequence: TGCGCCAGCAGCCTGGGACTAGCGGGAGGGCCGATTAAGACCCAGTACTTC.